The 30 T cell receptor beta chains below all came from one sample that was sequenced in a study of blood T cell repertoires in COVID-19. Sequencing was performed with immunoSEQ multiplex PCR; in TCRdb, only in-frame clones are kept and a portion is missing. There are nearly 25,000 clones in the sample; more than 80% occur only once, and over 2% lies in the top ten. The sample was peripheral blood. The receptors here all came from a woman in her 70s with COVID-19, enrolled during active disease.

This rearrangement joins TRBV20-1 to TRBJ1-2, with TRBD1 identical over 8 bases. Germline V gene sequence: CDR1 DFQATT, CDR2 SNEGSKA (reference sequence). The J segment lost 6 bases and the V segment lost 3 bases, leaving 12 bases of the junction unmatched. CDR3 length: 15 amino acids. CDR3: CSASGQGAKEDGYTF. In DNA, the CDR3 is TGCAGTGCTAGTGGGCAGGGGGCGAAAGAGGATGGCTACACCTTC.

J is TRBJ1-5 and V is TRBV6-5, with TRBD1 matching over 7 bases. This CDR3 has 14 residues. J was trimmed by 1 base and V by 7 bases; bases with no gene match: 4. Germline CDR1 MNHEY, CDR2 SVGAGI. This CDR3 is CASTTGSSNQPQHF. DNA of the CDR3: TGTGCCAGCACGACAGGGTCCAGCAATCAGCCCCAGCATTTT.

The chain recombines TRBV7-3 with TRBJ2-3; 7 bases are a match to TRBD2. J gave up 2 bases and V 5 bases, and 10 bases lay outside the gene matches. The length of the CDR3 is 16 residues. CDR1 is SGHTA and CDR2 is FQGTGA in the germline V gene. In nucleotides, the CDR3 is TGTGCCAGCAGCCCGCGGCCAGCGGGATCCACAGATACGCAGTATTTT. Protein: CASSPRPAGSTDTQYF.

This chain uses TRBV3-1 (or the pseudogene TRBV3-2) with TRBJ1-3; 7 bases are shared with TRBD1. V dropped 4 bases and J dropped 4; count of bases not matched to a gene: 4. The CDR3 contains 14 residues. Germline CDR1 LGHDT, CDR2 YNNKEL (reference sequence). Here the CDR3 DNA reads TGTGCCAGCAGCCGACAGGGTGGCGGAAACACCATATATTTT. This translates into CASSRQGGGNTIYF.

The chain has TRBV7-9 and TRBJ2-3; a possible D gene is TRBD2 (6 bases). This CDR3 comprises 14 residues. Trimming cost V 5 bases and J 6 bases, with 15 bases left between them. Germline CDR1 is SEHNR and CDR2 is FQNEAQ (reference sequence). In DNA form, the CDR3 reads TGTGCCAGCAGCGAGGGACTCCTGGGGGATACGCAGTATTTT. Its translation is CASSEGLLGDTQYF.

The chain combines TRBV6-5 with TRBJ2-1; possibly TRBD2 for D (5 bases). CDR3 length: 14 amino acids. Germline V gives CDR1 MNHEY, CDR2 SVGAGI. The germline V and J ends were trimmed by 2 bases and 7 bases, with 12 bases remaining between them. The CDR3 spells CASSYEGSRNEQFF. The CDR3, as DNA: TGTGCCAGCAGTTACGAAGGGAGCAGGAATGAGCAGTTCTTC.

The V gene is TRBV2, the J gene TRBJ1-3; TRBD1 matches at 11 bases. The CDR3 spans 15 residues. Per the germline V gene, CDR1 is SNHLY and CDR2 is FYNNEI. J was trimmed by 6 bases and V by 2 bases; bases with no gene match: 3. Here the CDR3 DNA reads TGTGCCAGCAGTGAAAGGACAGGGGGCCAAAACACCATATATTTT. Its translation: CASSERTGGQNTIYF.

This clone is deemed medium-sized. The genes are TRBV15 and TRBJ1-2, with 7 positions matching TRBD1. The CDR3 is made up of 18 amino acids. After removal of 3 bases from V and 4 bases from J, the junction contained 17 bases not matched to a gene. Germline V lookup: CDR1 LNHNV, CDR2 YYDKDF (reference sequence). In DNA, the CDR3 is TGTGCCACCAGCAGCCCTTTAATTCGCGTAGGGGGCGTCTATGGCTACACCTTC. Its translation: CATSSPLIRVGGVYGYTF. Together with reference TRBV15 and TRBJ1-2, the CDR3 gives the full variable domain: DAMVIQNPRYQVTQFGKPVTLSCSQTLNHNVMYWYQQKSSQAPKLLFHYYDKDFNNEADTPDNFQSRRPNTSFCFLDIRSPGLGDTAMYLCATSSPLIRVGGVYGYTFGSGTRLTVV.

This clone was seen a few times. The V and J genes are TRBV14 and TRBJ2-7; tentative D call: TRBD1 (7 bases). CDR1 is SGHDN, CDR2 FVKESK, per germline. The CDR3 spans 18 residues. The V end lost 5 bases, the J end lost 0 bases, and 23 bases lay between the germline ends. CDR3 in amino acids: CASSWTRGRRGHSYEQYF. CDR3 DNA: TGTGCCAGCAGCTGGACAAGGGGGAGGAGGGGGCACTCCTACGAGCAGTACTTC.

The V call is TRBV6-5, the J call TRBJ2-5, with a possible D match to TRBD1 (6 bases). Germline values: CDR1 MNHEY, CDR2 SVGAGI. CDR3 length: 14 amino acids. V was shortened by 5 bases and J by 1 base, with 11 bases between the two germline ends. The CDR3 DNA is TGTGCCAGCAGTCCCCGGACAGTCCAAGAGACCCAGTACTTC. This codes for CASSPRTVQETQYF.

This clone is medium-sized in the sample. The CDR3, as DNA: TGTGCCAGCAGCTTAATCCTGGGGGGGGTCACTGAAGCTTTCTTT. Translating gives CASSLILGGVTEAFF. The rearrangement links TRBV7-2 to TRBJ1-1; a weak D match, TRBD1 (5 bases). Germline V CDR1 and CDR2: SGHTA, FQGNSA. The CDR3 is 15 residues long. V was cut by 2 bases and J by 4 bases, with 14 bases left in between.

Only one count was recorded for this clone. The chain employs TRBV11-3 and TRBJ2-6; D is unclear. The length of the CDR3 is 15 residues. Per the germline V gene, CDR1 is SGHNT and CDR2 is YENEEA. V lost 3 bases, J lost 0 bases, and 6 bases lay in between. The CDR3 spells CASSFRSSGANVLTF. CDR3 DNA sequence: TGTGCCAGCAGCTTTAGGAGCTCTGGGGCCAACGTCCTGACTTTC.

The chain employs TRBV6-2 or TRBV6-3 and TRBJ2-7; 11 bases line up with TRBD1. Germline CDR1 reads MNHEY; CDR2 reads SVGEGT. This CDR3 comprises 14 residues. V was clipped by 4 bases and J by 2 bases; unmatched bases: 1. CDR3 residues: CASSWTGGPYEQYF. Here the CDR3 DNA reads TGTGCCAGCAGTTGGACAGGGGGCCCCTACGAGCAGTACTTC.

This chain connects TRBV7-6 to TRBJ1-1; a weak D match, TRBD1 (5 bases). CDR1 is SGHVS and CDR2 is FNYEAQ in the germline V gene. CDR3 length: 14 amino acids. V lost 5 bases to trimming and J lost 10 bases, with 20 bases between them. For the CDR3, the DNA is TGTGCCAGCAGCCCCCGTGGTGGGGGGGTTGTAGCTTTCTTT. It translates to CASSPRGGGVVAFF.

The CDR3 region is CASSLFPLGQGNTEAFF. CDR3 DNA sequence: TGTGCCAGCAGTTTATTTCCCCTGGGACAGGGGAACACTGAAGCTTTCTTT. This chain links TRBV27 with TRBJ1-1; 9 bases match TRBD1. CDR3 length: 17 amino acids. The V segment lost 1 base and the J segment 1 base; nucleotides outside the gene matches: 7. Germline CDR1 MNHEY, CDR2 SMNVEV (reference sequence).

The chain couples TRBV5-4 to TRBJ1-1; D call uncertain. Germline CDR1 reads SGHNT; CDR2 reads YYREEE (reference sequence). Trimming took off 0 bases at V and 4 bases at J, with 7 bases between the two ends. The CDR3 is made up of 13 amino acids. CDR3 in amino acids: CASSLERLTEAFF. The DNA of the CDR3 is TGTGCCAGCAGCTTGGAACGACTCACTGAAGCTTTCTTT.

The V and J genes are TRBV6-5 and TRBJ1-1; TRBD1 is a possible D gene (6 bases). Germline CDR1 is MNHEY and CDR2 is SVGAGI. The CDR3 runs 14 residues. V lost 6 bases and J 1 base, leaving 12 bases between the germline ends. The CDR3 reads CASRGAGANTEAFF. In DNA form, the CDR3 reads TGTGCCAGCAGGGGGGCAGGGGCGAACACTGAAGCTTTCTTT.

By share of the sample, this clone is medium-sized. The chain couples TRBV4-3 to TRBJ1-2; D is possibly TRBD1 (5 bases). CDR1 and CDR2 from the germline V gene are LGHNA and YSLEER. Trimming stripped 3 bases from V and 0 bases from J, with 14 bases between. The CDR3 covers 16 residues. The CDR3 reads CASSHHQTVANYGYTF. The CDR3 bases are TGCGCCAGCAGCCACCACCAGACAGTAGCTAACTATGGCTACACCTTC.

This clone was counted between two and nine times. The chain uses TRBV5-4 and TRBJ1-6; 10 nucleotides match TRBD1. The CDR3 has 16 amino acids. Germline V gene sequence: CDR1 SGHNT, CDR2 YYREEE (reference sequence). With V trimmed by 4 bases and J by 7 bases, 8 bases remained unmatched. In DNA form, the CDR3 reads TGTGCCAGCAGCCCGGGGACAGGGGATTACAATTCACCCCTCCACTTT. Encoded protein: CASSPGTGDYNSPLHF.

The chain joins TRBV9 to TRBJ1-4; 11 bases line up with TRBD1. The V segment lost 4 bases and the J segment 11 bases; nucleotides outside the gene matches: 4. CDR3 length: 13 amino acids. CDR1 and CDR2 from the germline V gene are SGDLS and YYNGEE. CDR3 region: CASSLGTGGKLFF. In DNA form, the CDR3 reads TGTGCCAGCAGCCTCGGGACAGGGGGGAAACTGTTTTTT.

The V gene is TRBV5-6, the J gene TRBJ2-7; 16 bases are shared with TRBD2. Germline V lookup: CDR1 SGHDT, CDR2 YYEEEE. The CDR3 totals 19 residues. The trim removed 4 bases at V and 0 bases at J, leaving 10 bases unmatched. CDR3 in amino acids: CASSPPGLAGGGSSYEQYV. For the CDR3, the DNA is TGTGCCAGCAGCCCTCCGGGACTAGCGGGAGGGGGGAGCTCCTACGAGCAGTACGTC.

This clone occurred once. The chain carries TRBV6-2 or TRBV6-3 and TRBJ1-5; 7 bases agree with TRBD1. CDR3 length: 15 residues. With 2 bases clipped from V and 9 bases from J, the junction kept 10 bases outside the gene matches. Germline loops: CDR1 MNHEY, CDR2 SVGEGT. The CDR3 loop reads CASSYGRGGRTPQHF. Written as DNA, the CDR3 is TGTGCCAGCAGTTACGGGAGAGGGGGCCGGACGCCCCAGCATTTT.

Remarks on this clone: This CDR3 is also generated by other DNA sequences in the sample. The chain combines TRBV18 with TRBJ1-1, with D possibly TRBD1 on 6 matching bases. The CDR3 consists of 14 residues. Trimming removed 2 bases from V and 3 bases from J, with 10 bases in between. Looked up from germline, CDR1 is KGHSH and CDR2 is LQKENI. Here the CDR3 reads CASSPTGRDTEAFF. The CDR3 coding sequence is TGTGCCAGCTCACCAACAGGGAGGGACACTGAAGCTTTCTTT.

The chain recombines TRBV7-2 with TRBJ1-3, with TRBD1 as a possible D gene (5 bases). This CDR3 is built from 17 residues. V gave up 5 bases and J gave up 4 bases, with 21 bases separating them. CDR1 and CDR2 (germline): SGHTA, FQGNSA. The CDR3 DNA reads TGTGCCAGCAGCCCGGCCAGTGGGAGGGACGCCGGAAACACCATATATTTT. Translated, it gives CASSPASGRDAGNTIYF.

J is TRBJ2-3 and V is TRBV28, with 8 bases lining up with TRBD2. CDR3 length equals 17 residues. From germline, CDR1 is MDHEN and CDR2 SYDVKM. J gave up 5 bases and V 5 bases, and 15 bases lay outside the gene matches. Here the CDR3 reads CASSAGSGTRGRDTQYF. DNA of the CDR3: TGTGCCAGCAGTGCCGGCTCCGGGACTAGGGGTAGAGATACGCAGTATTTT.

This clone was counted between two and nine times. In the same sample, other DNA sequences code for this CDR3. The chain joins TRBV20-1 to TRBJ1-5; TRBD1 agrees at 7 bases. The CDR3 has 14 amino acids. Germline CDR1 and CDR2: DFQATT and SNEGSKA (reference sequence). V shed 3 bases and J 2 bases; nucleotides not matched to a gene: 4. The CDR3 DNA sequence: TGCAGTGCTAGTACCGGGACAGGCAATCAGCCCCAGCATTTT. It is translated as CSASTGTGNQPQHF.

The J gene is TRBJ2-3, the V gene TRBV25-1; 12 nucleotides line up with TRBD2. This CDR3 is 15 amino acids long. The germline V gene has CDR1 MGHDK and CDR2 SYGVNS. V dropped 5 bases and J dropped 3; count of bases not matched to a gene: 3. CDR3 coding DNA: TGTGCCAGCAGTAACCTAGCGGGGGGGACAGATACGCAGTATTTT. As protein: CASSNLAGGTDTQYF. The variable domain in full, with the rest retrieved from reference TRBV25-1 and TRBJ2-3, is EADIYQTPRYLVIGTGKKITLECSQTMGHDKMYWYQQDPGMELHLIHYSYGVNSTEKGDLSSESTVSRIRTEHFPLTLESARPSHTSQYLCASSNLAGGTDTQYFGPGTRLTVL.

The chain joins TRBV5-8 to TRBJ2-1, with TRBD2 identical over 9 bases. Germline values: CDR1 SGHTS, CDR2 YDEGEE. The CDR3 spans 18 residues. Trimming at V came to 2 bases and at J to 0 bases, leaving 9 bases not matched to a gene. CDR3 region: CASSLRRLAGSSYNEQFF. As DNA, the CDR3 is TGTGCCAGCAGCTTAAGAAGGCTAGCGGGGAGCTCCTACAATGAGCAGTTCTTC.

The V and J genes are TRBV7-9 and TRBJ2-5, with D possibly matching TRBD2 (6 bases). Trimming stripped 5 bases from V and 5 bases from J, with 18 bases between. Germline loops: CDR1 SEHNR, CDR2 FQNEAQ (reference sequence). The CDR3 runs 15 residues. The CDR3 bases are TGTGCCAGCAGCCCCAAGACTAGGTTGGGGGAGACCCAGTACTTC. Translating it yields CASSPKTRLGETQYF.

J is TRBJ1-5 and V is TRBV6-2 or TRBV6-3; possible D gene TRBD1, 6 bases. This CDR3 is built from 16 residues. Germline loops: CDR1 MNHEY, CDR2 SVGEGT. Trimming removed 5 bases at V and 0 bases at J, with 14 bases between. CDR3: CASSPSRGNSNQPQHF. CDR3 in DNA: TGTGCCAGCAGTCCCAGCAGGGGTAATAGCAATCAGCCCCAGCATTTT.